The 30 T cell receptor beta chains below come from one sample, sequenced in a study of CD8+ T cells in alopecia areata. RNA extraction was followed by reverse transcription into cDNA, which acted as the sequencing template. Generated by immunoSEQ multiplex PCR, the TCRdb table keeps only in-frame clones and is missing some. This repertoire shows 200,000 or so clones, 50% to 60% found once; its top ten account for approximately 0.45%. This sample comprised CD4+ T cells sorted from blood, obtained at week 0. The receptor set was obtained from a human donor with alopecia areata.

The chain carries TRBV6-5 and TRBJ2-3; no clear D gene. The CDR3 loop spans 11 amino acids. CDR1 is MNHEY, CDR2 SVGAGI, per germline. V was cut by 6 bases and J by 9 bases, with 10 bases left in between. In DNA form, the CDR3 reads TGTGCCAGCAGCGGAAGTAACACGCAGTATTTT. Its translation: CASSGSNTQYF.

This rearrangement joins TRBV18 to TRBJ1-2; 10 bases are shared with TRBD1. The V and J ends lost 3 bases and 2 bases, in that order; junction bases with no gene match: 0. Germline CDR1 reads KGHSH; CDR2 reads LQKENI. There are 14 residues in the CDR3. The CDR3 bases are TGTGCCAGCTCACCGGGACAGGGGAACTATGGCTACACCTTC. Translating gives CASSPGQGNYGYTF.

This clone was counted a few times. The CDR3 DNA reads as TGTGCCAGCAGCTTAGTGCCAGGGGGCTCCTACGAGCAGTACTTC. Encoded protein: CASSLVPGGSYEQYF. This chain joins TRBV7-8 and TRBJ2-7; TRBD1 aligns across 7 bases. V dropped 1 base and J dropped 0; count of bases not matched to a gene: 3. The CDR3 is made up of 15 amino acids. Germline V gives CDR1 SGHVS, CDR2 FQNEAQ.

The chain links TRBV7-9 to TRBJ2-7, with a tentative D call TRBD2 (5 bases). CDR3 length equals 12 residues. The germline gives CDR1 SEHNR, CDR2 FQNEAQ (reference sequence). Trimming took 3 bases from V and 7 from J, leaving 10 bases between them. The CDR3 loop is CASSLGEREQYF. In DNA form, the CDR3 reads TGTGCCAGCAGCTTGGGTGAGCGGGAGCAGTACTTC.

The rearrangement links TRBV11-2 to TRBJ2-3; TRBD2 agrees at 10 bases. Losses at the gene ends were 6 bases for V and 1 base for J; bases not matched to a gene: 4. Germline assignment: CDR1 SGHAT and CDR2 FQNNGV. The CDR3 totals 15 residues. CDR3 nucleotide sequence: TGTGCCAGCAGACGACTAGCGGGCGGCACAGATACGCAGTATTTT. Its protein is CASRRLAGGTDTQYF.

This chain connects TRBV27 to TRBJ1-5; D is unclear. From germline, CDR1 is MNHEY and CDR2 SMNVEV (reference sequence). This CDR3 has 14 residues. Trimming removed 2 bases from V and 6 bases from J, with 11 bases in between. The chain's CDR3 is CASSLKDPGQPQHF. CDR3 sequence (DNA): TGTGCCAGCAGTTTAAAGGACCCAGGTCAGCCCCAGCATTTT.

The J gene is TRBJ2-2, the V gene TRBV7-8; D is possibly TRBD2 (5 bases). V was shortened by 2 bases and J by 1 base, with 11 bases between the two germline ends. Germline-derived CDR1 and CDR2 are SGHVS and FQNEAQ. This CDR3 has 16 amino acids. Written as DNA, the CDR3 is TGTGCCAGCAGCTTAATGTCTGGGAGGAACACCGGGGAGCTGTTTTTT. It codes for CASSLMSGRNTGELFF.

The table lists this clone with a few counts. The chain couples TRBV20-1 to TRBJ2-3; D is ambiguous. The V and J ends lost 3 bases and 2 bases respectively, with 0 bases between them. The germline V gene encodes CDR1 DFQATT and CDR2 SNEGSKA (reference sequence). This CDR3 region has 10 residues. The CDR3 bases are TGCAGTGCTAGCACAGATACGCAGTATTTT. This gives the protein CSASTDTQYF.

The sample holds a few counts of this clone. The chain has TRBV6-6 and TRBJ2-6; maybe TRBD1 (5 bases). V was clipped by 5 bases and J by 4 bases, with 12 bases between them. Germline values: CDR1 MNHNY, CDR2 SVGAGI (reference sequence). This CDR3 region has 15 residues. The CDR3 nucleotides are TGTGCCAGCAGTCCCGCAGGGTCAGGGGCCAACGTCCTGACTTTC. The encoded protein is CASSPAGSGANVLTF.

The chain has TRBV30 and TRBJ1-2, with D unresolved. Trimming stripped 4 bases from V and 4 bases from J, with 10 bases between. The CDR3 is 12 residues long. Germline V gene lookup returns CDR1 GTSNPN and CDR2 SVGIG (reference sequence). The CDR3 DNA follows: TGTGCCTGGACTGTAGGGTCCTATGGCTACACCTTC. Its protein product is CAWTVGSYGYTF. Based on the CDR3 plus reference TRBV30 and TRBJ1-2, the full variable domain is SQTIHQWPATLVQPVGSPLSLECTVEGTSNPNLYWYRQAAGRGLQLLFYSVGIGQISSEVPQNLSASRPQDRQFILSSKKLLLSDSGFYLCAWTVGSYGYTFGSGTRLTVV.

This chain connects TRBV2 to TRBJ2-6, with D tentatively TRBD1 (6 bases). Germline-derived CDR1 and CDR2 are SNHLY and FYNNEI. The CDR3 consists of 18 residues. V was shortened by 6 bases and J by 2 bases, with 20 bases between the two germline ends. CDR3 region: CASRGSTGYYTGANVLTF. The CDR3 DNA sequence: TGTGCCAGCAGAGGTTCCACAGGGTATTATACTGGGGCCAACGTCCTGACTTTC.

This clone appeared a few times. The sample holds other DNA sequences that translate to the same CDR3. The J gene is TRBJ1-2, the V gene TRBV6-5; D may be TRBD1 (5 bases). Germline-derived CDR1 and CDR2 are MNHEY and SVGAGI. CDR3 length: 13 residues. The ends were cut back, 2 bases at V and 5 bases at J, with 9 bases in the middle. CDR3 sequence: CASSYEGLYGYTF. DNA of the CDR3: TGTGCCAGCAGTTACGAGGGACTATATGGCTACACCTTC.

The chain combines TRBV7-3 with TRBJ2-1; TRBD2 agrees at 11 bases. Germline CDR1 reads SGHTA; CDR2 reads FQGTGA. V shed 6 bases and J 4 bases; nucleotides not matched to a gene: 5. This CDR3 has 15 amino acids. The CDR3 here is CASSSLAGAYNEQFF. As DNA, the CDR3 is TGTGCCAGCAGTTCACTAGCGGGAGCTTACAATGAGCAGTTCTTC.

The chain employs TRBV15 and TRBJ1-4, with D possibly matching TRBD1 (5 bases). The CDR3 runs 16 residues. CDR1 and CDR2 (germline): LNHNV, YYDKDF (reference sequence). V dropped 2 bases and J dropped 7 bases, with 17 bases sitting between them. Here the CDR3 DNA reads TGTGCCACCAGCAGACCACAAGGGGTTGCGGGTGAAAAACTGTTTTTT. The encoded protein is CATSRPQGVAGEKLFF.

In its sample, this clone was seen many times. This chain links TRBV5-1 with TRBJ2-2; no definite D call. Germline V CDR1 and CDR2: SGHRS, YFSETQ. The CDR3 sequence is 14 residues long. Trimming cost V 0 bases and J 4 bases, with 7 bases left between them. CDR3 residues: CASSLEAITGELFF. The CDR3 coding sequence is TGCGCCAGCAGCTTGGAAGCAATCACCGGGGAGCTGTTTTTT.

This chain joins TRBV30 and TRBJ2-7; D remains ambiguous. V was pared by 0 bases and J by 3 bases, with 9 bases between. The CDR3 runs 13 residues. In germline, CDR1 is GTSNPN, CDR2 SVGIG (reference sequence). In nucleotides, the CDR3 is TGTGCCTGGAGTGTTGGTTTGCACTACGAGCAGTACTTC. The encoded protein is CAWSVGLHYEQYF.

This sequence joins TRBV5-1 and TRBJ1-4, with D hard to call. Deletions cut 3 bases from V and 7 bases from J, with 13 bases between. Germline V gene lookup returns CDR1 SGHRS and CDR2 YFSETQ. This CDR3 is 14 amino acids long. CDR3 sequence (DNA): TGCGCCAGCAGCTCAACCGGGAGTCGTGAAAAACTGTTTTTT. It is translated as CASSSTGSREKLFF. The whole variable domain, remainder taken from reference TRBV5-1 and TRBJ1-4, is KAGVTQTPRYLIKTRGQQVTLSCSPISGHRSVSWYQQTPGQGLQFLFEYFSETQRNKGNFPGRFSGRQFSNSRSEMNVSTLELGDSALYLCASSSTGSREKLFFGSGTQLSVL.

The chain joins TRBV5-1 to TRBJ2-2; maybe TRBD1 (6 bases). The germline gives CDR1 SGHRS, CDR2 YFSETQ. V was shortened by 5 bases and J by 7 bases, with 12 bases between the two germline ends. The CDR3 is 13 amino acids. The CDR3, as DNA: TGCGCCAGCAGAACACAGGGCTACGGGGAGCTGTTTTTT. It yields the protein CASRTQGYGELFF.

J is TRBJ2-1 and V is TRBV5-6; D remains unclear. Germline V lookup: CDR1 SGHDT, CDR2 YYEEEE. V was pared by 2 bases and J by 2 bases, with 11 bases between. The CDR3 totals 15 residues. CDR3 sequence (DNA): TGTGCCAGCAGCTTCAGGCCCCCTCCCTACAATGAGCAGTTCTTC. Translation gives CASSFRPPPYNEQFF.

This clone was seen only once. In DNA, the CDR3 is TGTGCCACCAGCAGAGATAACGGACTGGTGAACACCGGGGAGCTGTTTTTT. Protein: CATSRDNGLVNTGELFF. The J gene is TRBJ2-2, the V gene TRBV15, with D tentatively TRBD2 (5 bases). CDR3 length: 17 residues. V gave up 0 bases and J gave up 1 base, with 12 bases separating them. The V gene's germline CDR1 is LNHNV and CDR2 YYDKDF (reference sequence). The whole variable domain, remainder taken from reference TRBV15 and TRBJ2-2, is DAMVIQNPRYQVTQFGKPVTLSCSQTLNHNVMYWYQQKSSQAPKLLFHYYDKDFNNEADTPDNFQSRRPNTSFCFLDIRSPGLGDTAMYLCATSRDNGLVNTGELFFGEGSRLTVL.

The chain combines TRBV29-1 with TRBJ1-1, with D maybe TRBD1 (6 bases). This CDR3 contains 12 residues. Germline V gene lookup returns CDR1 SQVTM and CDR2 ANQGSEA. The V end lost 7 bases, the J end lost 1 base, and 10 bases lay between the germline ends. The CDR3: CSGGQTNTEAFF. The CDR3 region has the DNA TGCAGCGGCGGACAGACGAACACTGAAGCTTTCTTT. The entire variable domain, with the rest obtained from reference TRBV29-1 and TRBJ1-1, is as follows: SAVISQKPSRDICQRGTSLTIQCQVDSQVTMMFWYRQQPGQSLTLIATANQGSEATYESGFVIDKFPISRPNLTFSTLTVSNMSPEDSSIYLCSGGQTNTEAFFGQGTRLTVV.

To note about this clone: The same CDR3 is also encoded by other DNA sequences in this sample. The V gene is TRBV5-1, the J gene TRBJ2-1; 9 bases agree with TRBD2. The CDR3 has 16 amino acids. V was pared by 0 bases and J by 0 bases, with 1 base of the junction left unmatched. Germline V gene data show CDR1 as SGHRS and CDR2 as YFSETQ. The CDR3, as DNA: TGCGCCAGCAGCTTGGTTAGCGGGAGCTCCTACAATGAGCAGTTCTTC. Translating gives CASSLVSGSSYNEQFF.

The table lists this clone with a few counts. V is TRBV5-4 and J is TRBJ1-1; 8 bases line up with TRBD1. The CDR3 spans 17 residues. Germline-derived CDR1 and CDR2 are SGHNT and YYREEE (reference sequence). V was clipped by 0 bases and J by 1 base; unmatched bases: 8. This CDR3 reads CASSLVGRGHQNTEAFF. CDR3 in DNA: TGTGCCAGCAGCTTGGTGGGCAGGGGGCACCAGAACACTGAAGCTTTCTTT.

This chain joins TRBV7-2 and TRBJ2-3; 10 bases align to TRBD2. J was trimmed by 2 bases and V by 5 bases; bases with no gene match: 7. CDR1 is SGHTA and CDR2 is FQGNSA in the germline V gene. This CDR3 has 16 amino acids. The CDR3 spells CASSAWTSGLTDTQYF. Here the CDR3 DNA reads TGTGCCAGCAGCGCCTGGACTAGCGGACTCACAGATACGCAGTATTTT.

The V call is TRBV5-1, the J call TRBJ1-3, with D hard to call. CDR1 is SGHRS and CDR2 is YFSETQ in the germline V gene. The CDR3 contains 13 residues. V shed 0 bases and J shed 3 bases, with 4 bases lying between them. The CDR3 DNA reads TGCGCCAGCAGCTTGGAAGGTGGAAACACCATATATTTT. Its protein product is CASSLEGGNTIYF.

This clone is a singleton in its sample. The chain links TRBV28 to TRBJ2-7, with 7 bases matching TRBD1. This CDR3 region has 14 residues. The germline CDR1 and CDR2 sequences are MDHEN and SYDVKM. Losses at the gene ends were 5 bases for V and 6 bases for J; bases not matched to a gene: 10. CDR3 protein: CASSPRDSLFEQYF. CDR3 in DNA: TGTGCCAGCAGTCCGAGGGACAGTTTGTTCGAGCAGTACTTC.

The CDR3 region is CASSLGTASGEQYF. CDR3 bases: TGTGCCAGCAGCTTAGGGACGGCGAGCGGGGAGCAGTACTTC. The chain uses TRBV11-1 and TRBJ2-7; tentatively, D is TRBD2 (6 bases). Germline CDR1 reads SGHAT; CDR2 reads FQDESV (reference sequence). V lost 1 base and J 7 bases, leaving 14 bases between the germline ends. This CDR3 is 14 amino acids long. Complete variable domain (other parts from reference TRBV11-1 and TRBJ2-7): EAEVAQSPRYKITEKSQAVAFWCDPISGHATLYWYRQILGQGPELLVQFQDESVVDDSQLPKDRFSAERLKGVDSTLKIQPAELGDSAMYLCASSLGTASGEQYFGPGTRLTVT.

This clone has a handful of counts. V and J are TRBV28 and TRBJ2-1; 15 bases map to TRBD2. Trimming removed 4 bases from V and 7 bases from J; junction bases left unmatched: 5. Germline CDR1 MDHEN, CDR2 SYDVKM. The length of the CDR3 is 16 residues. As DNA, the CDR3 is TGTGCCAGCAGTTCCCCGGGACTAGCGGGAGGAAATGAGCAGTTCTTC. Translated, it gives CASSSPGLAGGNEQFF.

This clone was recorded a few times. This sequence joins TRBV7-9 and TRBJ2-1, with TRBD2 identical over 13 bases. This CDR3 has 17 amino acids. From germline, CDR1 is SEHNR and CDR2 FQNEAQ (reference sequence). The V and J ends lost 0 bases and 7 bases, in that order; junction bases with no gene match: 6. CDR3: CASSLALAGGQQNEQFF. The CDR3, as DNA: TGTGCCAGCAGCTTAGCACTAGCGGGAGGGCAACAAAATGAGCAGTTCTTC. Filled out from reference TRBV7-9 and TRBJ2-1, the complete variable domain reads DTGVSQNPRHKITKRGQNVTFRCDPISEHNRLYWYRQTLGQGPEFLTYFQNEAQLEKSRLLSDRFSAERPKGSFSTLEIQRTEQGDSAMYLCASSLALAGGQQNEQFFGPGTRLTVL.

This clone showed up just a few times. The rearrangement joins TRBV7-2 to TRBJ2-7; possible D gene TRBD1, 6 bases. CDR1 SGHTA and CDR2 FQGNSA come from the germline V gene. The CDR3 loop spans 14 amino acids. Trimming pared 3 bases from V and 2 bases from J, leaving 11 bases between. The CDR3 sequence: CASSFAQGAYEQYF. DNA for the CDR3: TGTGCCAGCAGCTTTGCACAGGGAGCCTACGAGCAGTACTTC.